The 12 T cell receptor beta chains presented below share a single source sample, sequenced in a study of shared clonotypes between healthy human individuals. Sequencing was performed with immunoSEQ multiplex PCR; in TCRdb, only in-frame clones are kept and a portion is missing. In the table there are roughly 2.1 million clones, roughly 91% of which are singletons. Naive CD8 cells, CD45RO-negative and positively selected for CCR7, excluded terminally differentiated effector memory CD45RA+ cells. Source material: naive CD8+ T cells from PBMCs. Source of these receptors: a man between 18 and 29 years old in good health. Some clones in this sample may be carry-over from other donors' samples.

This rearrangement joins TRBV5-6 to TRBJ1-6, with 7 bases identical to TRBD1. Germline lookup yields CDR1 SGHDT and CDR2 YYEEEE. Trimming at V came to 4 bases and at J to 7 bases, leaving 8 bases not matched to a gene. The CDR3 spans 15 residues. Written as DNA, the CDR3 is TGTGCCAGCAGCCACGGGGACAGTAAAAATTCACCCCTCCACTTT. It is translated as CASSHGDSKNSPLHF. The variable domain in full, completed from reference TRBV5-6 and TRBJ1-6, reads DAGVTQSPTHLIKTRGQQVTLRCSPKSGHDTVSWYQQALGQGPQFIFQYYEEEERQRGNFPDRFSGHQFPNYSSELNVNALLLGDSALYLCASSHGDSKNSPLHFGNGTRLTVT.

This chain links TRBV27 with TRBJ2-5; TRBD2 might be the D (5 bases). This CDR3 region has 13 residues. Germline V gives CDR1 MNHEY, CDR2 SMNVEV (reference sequence). Deletions cut 2 bases from V and 5 bases from J, with 9 bases between. CDR3 sequence: CASSLDGMETQYF. CDR3 DNA: TGTGCCAGCAGTTTAGACGGGATGGAGACCCAGTACTTC.

The rearrangement joins TRBV2 to TRBJ2-5; the match to TRBD1 covers 8 bases. The CDR3 sequence is 16 residues long. Germline loops: CDR1 SNHLY, CDR2 FYNNEI. V dropped 2 bases and J dropped 4; count of bases not matched to a gene: 9. The CDR3 coding sequence is TGTGCCAGCAGTGAATGGAGATCCGGGACAGGAGAGACCCAGTACTTC. Translation gives CASSEWRSGTGETQYF.

The chain carries TRBV29-1 and TRBJ1-2; 9 bases line up with TRBD1. V shed 6 bases, J shed 4 bases, and the junction held 12 bases outside the gene matches. The CDR3 spans 15 residues. The germline V gene encodes CDR1 SQVTM and CDR2 ANQGSEA. The CDR3 nucleotides are TGCAGCGTACCATGGACAGGGGTGGTTTCCTATGGCTACACCTTC. Protein product: CSVPWTGVVSYGYTF. The variable domain in full, with the rest retrieved from reference TRBV29-1 and TRBJ1-2, is SAVISQKPSRDICQRGTSLTIQCQVDSQVTMMFWYRQQPGQSLTLIATANQGSEATYESGFVIDKFPISRPNLTFSTLTVSNMSPEDSSIYLCSVPWTGVVSYGYTFGSGTRLTVV.

This clone was counted once. This chain joins TRBV28 and TRBJ2-7, with D possibly matching TRBD2 (5 bases). This CDR3 region has 14 residues. V was pared by 4 bases and J by 4 bases, with 14 bases between. Germline lookup yields CDR1 MDHEN and CDR2 SYDVKM. The CDR3 coding sequence is TGTGCCAGCAGTTCCCCCGGGATGCAATACGAGCAGTACTTC. Its protein product is CASSSPGMQYEQYF.

Remarks on this clone: This may arise from a read error, as a much more abundant clone is one base away. This chain links TRBV13 with TRBJ2-1; D unclear. Per germline, CDR1 PRHDT and CDR2 FYEKMQ (reference sequence). Trimming shortened V by 0 bases and J by 5 bases, and 2 bases separated the two germline ends. The CDR3 runs to 12 residues. This CDR3 is CASSLGDNEQFF. The CDR3 coding sequence is TGTGCCAGCAGCTTAGGGGACAATGAGCAGTTCTTC.

The chain couples TRBV5-1 to TRBJ2-3; 7 nucleotides agree with TRBD2. Trimming cost V 0 bases and J 1 base; bases outside gene matches: 5. Germline assignment: CDR1 SGHRS and CDR2 YFSETQ. This CDR3 has 16 amino acids. CDR3 protein: CASSLGLAPRTDTQYF. The CDR3 region has the DNA TGCGCCAGCAGCTTGGGACTAGCACCCCGCACAGATACGCAGTATTTT.

V and J are TRBV27 and TRBJ2-7; 8 nucleotides align to TRBD2. Germline lookup yields CDR1 MNHEY and CDR2 SMNVEV (reference sequence). CDR3 length: 14 residues. V trimming: 5 bases; J trimming: 1 base; junction bases outside the gene matches: 4. CDR3 in amino acids: CASSRREESYEQYF. CDR3 bases: TGTGCCAGCAGTAGGCGGGAGGAGTCCTACGAGCAGTACTTC.

The chain employs TRBV5-6 and TRBJ2-7; the D gene is possibly TRBD1 (5 bases). Between the trimmed V and J ends, which lost 2 bases and 5 bases, there was a span of 11 bases. The CDR3 is made up of 13 amino acids. CDR1 and CDR2 (germline): SGHDT, YYEEEE. As DNA, the CDR3 is TGTGCCAGCAGCTTCTTGGGGCTCAACGAGCAGTACTTC. This codes for CASSFLGLNEQYF.

This chain connects TRBV28 to TRBJ2-7; weak D call: TRBD2 (6 bases). The CDR3 totals 15 residues. The V and J ends lost 6 bases and 0 bases respectively, with 15 bases between them. Looked up from germline, CDR1 is MDHEN and CDR2 is SYDVKM. The CDR3 spells CASSAGLISSYEQYF. For the CDR3, the DNA is TGTGCCAGCAGCGCGGGGCTTATAAGCTCCTACGAGCAGTACTTC.

The V gene is TRBV27, the J gene TRBJ2-7; 7 nucleotides match TRBD1. The CDR3 covers 14 residues. The trim removed 5 bases at V and 3 bases at J, leaving 7 bases unmatched. Germline-derived CDR1 and CDR2 are MNHEY and SMNVEV (reference sequence). The DNA for the CDR3 is TGTGCCAGCAGTCGACAGGGAGTCATCTACGAGCAGTACTTC. Amino acids: CASSRQGVIYEQYF.

V gene TRBV4-3 combines with J gene TRBJ2-2; unclear D gene. This CDR3 is built from 15 residues. Germline V gene sequence: CDR1 LGHNA, CDR2 YSLEER. V lost 0 bases, J lost 2 bases, and 7 bases lay in between. CDR3 coding DNA: TGCGCCAGCAGCCAAGAGTGGGCAAACACCGGGGAGCTGTTTTTT. Protein: CASSQEWANTGELFF.